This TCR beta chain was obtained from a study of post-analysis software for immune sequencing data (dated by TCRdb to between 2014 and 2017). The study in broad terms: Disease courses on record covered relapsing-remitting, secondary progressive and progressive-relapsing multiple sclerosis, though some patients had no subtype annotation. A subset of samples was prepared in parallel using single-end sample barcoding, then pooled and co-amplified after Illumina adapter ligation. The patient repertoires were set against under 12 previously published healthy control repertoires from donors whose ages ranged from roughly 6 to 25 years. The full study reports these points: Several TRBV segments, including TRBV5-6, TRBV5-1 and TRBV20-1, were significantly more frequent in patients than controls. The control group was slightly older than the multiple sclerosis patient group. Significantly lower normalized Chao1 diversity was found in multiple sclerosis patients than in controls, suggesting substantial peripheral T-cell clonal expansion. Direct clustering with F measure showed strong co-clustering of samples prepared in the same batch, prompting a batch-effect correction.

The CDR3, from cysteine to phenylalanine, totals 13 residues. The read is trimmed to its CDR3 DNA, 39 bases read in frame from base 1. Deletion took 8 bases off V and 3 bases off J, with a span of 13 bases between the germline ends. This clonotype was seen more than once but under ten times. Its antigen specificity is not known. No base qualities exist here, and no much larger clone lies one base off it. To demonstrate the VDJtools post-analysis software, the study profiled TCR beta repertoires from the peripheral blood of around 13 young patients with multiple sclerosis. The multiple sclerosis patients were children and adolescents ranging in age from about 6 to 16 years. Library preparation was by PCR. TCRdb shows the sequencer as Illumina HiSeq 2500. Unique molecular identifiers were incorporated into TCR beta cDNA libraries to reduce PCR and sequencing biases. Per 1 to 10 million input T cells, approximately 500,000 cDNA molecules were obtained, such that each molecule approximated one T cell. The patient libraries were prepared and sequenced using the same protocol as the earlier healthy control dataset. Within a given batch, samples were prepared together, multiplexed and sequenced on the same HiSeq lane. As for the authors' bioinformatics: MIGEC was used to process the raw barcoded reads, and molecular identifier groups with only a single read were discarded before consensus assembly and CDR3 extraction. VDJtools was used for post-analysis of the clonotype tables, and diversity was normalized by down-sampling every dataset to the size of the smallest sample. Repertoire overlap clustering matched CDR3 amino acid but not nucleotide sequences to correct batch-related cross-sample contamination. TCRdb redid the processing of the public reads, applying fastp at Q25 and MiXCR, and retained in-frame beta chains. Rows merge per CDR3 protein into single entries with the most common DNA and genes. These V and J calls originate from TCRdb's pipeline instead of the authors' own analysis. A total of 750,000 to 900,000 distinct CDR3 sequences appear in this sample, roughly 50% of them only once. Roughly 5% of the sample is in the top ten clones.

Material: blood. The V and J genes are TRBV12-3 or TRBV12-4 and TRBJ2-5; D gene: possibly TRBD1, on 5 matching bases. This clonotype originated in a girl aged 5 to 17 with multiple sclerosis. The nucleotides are TGTGCCAGCCAGACGGGCAGGGAAGAGACCCAGTACTTC. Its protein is CASQTGREETQYF.